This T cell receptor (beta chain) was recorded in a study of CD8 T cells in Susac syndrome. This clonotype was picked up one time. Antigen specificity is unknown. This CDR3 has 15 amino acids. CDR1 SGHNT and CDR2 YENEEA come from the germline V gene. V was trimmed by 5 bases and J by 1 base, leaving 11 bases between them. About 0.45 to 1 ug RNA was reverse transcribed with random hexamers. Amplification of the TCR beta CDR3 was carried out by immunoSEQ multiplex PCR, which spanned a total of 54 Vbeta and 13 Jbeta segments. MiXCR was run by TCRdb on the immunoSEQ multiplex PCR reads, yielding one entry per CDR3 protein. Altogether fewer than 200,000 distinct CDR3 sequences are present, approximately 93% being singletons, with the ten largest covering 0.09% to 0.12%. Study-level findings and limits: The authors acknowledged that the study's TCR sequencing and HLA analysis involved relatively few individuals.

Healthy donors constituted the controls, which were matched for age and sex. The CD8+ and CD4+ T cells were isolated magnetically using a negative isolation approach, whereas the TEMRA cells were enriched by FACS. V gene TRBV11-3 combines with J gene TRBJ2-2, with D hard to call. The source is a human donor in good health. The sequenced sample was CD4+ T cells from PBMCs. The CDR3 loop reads CASSPSGKNTGELFF. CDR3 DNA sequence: TGTGCCAGCAGCCCTTCTGGCAAGAACACCGGGGAGCTGTTTTTT.